One sample yielded the 7 T cell receptor beta chains listed below, sequenced in a study of T cells in Graves' hyperthyroidism and ophthalmopathy (dated by TCRdb to between 2018 and 2021). The receptor library was made with multiplex PCR. Sequenced using an Illumina HiSeq 2000. The TCR beta CDR3 regions were amplified from RNA transcripts. For the first round of RT-PCR on the TCR CDR3, the HTBI primer set was used together with the Qiagen OneStep RT-PCR kit. TCRdb applied fastp at Q25 and MiXCR to the public reads, then kept only in-frame beta chains. CDR3 protein sequences are deduplicated, and each keeps its most common genes and DNA. This sample is represented by some 620,000 distinct CDR3 sequences; around 15% of them were singletons. Jointly, the top ten make up 3.8% of the sample. Sequences were obtained from blood. The receptors shown here come from a woman aged 25-40 years with Graves' hyperthyroidism.

There are a few counts of this clonotype. This sequence joins TRBV7-8 and TRBJ1-1, with D possibly being TRBD1 (5 bases). V was pared by 1 base and J by 2 bases, with 11 bases between. CDR3 length: 15 amino acids. Per germline, CDR1 SGHVS and CDR2 FQNEAQ. CDR3 in DNA: TGTGCCAGCAGCTTAGTTATCTGGGGCAACACTGAAGCTTTCTTT. Its translation: CASSLVIWGNTEAFF.

This clonotype was observed at least ten times. J is TRBJ2-7 and V is TRBV28; TRBD2 might be the D (5 bases). Germline V gives CDR1 MDHEN, CDR2 SYDVKM. The CDR3 loop spans 15 amino acids. V lost 3 bases to trimming and J lost 0 bases, with 12 bases between them. The CDR3 bases are TGTGCCAGCAGTTTTCACGGGAAGGCCTCCTACGAGCAGTACTTC. This sequence encodes CASSFHGKASYEQYF.

This clonotype was counted only a few times. The chain links TRBV7-9 to TRBJ2-5; no clear D gene. Trimming stripped 4 bases from V and 5 bases from J, with 14 bases between. The CDR3 spans 14 residues. Germline V gene sequence: CDR1 SEHNR, CDR2 FQNEAQ (reference sequence). The CDR3 protein is CASSSSWKEETQYF. The CDR3, as DNA: TGTGCCAGCAGCTCAAGTTGGAAGGAGGAGACCCAGTACTTC.

In this sample, this clonotype turned up many times. The rearrangement joins TRBV7-2 to TRBJ2-2; 10 positions match TRBD2. Trimming cost V 4 bases and J 9 bases; bases outside gene matches: 5. CDR3 size: 14 residues. The V gene's germline CDR1 is SGHTA and CDR2 FQGNSA. The CDR3 nucleotides are TGTGCCAGCAGCTCAGCGGGGGGGTCGTGGGAGCTGTTTTTT. Amino acids: CASSSAGGSWELFF.

This clonotype came up many times. The rearrangement joins TRBV6-6 to TRBJ2-3, with D hard to call. The CDR3 covers 15 residues. Germline V gene data show CDR1 as MNHNY and CDR2 as SVGAGI (reference sequence). V gave up 0 bases and J gave up 0 bases, with 7 bases separating them. In nucleotides, the CDR3 is TGTGCCAGCAGTTACTCGGTGGGAAGCACAGATACGCAGTATTTT. Translation: CASSYSVGSTDTQYF.

The CDR3 bases are TGTGCCAGCAGCTTAGCGGCCACAGGGACTGGAAACACCATATATTTT. Protein product: CASSLAATGTGNTIYF. V and J are TRBV7-9 and TRBJ1-3; tentatively, D is TRBD1 (6 bases). CDR1 is SEHNR and CDR2 is FQNEAQ in the germline V gene (reference sequence). The CDR3 has 16 amino acids. V was clipped by 0 bases and J by 2 bases, with 11 bases between them.

The sample holds many counts of this clonotype. The chain combines TRBV6-1 with TRBJ2-1; 10 bases align to TRBD1. V dropped 4 bases and J dropped 8; count of bases not matched to a gene: 2. This CDR3 spans 13 amino acids. Germline CDR1 MNHNS, CDR2 SASEGT. The CDR3 DNA is TGTGCCAGCAGTGTGGACAGGGGGGATGAGCAGTTCTTC. Residues: CASSVDRGDEQFF.